A single sample gave rise to the 2 T cell receptor beta chains below, sequenced in a study of T cell clones after liver transplantation. Some clones are missing from TCRdb's copy, which holds only in-frame ones; the method was immunoSEQ multiplex PCR. The table includes tens of thousands of clones, approximately 92% detected once. The material sequenced was CD4+ T cells from blood, taken less than 28 months after liver transplant. Source of these receptors: a human patient who received a liver transplant. Some T cells may be transferred from the graft donor.

This chain connects TRBV27 to TRBJ2-1; 13 bases are a match to TRBD2. Trimming took 5 bases from V and 0 from J; bases not matched to a gene: 13. CDR1 and CDR2 (germline): MNHEY, SMNVEV (reference sequence). This CDR3 has 20 residues. Here the CDR3 reads CASSPTGLAGRGSSYNEQFF. CDR3 nucleotide sequence: TGTGCCAGCAGTCCGACGGGACTAGCGGGAAGGGGTAGCTCCTACAATGAGCAGTTCTTC.

Here the CDR3 reads CSVEDLAGGPNEQFF. Here the CDR3 DNA reads TGCAGCGTTGAAGATCTGGCGGGAGGGCCCAATGAGCAGTTCTTC. The chain uses TRBV29-1 and TRBJ2-1; 9 nucleotides align to TRBD2. The CDR3 is 15 amino acids. Looked up from germline, CDR1 is SQVTM and CDR2 is ANQGSEA. V shed 0 bases, J shed 6 bases, and the junction held 6 bases outside the gene matches.